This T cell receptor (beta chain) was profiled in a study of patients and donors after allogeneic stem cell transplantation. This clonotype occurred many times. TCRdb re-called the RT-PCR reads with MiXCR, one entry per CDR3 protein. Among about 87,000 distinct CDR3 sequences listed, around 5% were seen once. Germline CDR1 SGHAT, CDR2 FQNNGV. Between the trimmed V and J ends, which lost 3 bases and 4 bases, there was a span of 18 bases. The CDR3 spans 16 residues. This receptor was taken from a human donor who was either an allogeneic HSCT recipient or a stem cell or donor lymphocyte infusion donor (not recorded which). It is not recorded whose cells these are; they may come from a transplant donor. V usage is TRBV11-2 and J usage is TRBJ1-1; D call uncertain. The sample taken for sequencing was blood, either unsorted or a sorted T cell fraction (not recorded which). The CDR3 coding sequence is TGTGCCAGCAGCTTCTCGTCACGGGCCGCGGGCACTGAAGCTTTCTTT. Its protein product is CASSFSSRAAGTEAFF.